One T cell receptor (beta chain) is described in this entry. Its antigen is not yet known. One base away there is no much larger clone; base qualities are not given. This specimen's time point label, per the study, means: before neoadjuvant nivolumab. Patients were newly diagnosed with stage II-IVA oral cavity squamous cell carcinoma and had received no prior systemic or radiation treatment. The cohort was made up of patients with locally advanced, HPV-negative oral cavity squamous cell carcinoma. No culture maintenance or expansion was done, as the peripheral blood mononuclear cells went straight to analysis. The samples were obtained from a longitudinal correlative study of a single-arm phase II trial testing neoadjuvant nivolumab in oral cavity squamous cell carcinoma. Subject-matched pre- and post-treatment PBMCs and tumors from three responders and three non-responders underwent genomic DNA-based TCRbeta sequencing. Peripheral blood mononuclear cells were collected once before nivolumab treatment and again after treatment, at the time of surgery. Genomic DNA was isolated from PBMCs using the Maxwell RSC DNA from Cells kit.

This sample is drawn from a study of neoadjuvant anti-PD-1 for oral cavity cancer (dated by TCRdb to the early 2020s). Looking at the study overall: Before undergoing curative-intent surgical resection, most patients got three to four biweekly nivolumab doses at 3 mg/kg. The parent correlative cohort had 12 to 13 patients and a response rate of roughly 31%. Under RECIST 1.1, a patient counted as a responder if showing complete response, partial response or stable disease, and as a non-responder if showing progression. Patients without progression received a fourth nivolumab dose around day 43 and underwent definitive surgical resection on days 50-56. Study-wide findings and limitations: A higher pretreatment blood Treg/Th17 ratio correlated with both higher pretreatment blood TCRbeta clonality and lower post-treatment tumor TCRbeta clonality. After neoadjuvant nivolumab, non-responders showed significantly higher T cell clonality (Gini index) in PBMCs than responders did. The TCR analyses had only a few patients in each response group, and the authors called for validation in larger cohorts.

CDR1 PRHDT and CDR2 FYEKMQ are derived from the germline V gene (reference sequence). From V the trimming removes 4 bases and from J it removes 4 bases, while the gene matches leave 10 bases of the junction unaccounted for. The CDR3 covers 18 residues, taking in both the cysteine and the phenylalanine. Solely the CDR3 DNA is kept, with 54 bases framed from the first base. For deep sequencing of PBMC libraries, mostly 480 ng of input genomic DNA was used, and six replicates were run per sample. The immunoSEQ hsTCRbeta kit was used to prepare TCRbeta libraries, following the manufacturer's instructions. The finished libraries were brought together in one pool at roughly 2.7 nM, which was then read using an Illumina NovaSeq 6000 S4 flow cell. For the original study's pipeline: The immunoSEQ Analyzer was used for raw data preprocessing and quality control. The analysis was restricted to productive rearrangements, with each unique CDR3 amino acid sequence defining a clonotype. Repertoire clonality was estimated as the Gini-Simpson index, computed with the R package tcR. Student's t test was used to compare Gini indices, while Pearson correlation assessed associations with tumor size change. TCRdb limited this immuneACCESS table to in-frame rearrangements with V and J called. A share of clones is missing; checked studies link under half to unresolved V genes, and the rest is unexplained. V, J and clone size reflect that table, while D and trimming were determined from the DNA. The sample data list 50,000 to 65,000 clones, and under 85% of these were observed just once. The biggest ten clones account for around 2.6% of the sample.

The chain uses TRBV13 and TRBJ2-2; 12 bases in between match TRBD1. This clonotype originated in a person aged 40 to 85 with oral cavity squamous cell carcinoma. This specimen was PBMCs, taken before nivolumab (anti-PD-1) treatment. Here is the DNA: TGTGCCAGCAGCTCGGGACAGGGGGCGCGAGGGGTCACCGGGGAGCTGTTTTTT. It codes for CASSSGQGARGVTGELFF.